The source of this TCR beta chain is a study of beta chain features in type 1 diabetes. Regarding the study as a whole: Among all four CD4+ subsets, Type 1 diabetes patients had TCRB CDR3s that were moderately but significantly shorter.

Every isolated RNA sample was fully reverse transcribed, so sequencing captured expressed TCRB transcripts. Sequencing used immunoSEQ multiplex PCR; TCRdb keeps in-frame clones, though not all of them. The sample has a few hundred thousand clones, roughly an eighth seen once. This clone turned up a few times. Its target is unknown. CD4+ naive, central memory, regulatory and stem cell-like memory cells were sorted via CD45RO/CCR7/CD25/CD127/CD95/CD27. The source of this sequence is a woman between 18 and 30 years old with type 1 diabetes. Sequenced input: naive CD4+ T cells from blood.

The CDR3 DNA is TGCGCCAGCAGTCATTGCCACACCCGCGGATACAATGAGCAGTTCTTC. It codes for CASSHCHTRGYNEQFF. This sequence joins TRBV23-1 and TRBJ2-1; unclear D gene. TRBV23-1 is labeled an ORF, and its function is uncertain. V dropped 3 bases and J dropped 4 bases, with 16 bases sitting between them. The CDR3 is 16 amino acids.